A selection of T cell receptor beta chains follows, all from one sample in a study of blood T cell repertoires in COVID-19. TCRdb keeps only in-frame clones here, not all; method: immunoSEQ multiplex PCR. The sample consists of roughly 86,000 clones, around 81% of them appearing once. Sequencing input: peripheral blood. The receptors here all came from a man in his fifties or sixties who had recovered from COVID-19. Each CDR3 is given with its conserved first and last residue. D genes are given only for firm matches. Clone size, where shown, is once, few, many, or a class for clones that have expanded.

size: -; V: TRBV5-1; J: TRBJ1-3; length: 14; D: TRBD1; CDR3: CASSPGTGGNTIYF; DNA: TGCGCCAGCAGCCCAGGGACAGGAGGAAACACCATATATTTT
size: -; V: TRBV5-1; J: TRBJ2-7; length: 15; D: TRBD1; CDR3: CASSLSGTGASEQYF; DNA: TGCGCCAGCAGCTTGAGCGGGACAGGGGCCTCCGAGCAGTACTTC
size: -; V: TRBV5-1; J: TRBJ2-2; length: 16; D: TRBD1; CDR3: CASSWGTGGPPGELFF; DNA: TGCGCCAGCAGCTGGGGGACAGGGGGCCCCCCCGGGGAGCTGTTTTTT
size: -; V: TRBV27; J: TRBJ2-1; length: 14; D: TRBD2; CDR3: CASKTSGTYNEQFF; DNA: TGTGCCAGTAAGACTAGCGGAACCTACAATGAGCAGTTCTTC
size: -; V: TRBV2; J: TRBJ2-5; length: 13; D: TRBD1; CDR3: CASSGDRAKTQYF; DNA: TGTGCCAGCAGTGGTGACAGGGCCAAGACCCAGTACTTC
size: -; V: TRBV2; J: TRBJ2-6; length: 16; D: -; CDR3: CASSVLGATGANVLTF; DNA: TGTGCCAGCAGCGTTCTGGGGGCAACCGGGGCCAACGTCCTGACTTTC
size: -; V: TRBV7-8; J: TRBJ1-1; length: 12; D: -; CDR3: CASSFDWEGAFF; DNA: TGTGCCAGCAGCTTCGACTGGGAGGGGGCTTTCTTT
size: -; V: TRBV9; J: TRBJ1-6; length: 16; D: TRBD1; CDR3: CASSVGEGASNSPLHF; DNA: TGTGCCAGCAGCGTAGGTGAGGGGGCAAGCAATTCACCCCTCCACTTT
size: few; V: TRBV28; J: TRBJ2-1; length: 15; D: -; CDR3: CASSLRGLASFGQFF; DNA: TGTGCCAGCAGTTTAAGGGGACTGGCCTCTTTTGGGCAGTTCTTC
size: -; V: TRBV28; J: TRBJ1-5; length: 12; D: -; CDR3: CASSFQDQPQHF; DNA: TGTGCCAGCAGTTTCCAGGATCAGCCCCAGCATTTT
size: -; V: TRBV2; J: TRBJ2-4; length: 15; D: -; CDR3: CASSSSAGAKNIQYF; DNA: -
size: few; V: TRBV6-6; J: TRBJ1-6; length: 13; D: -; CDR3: CASSSGSNSPLHF; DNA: TGTGCCAGCAGTTCCGGGAGTAATTCACCCCTCCACTTT
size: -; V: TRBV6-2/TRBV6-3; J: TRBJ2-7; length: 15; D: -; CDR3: CASSYPAQGSYEQYF; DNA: TGTGCCAGCAGTTACCCCGCGCAGGGGTCCTACGAGCAGTACTTC
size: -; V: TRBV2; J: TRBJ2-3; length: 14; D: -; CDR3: CALRARALTDTQYF; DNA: TGTGCCCTCAGGGCCAGGGCCCTCACAGATACGCAGTATTTT
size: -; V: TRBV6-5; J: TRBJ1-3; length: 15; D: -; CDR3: CASRVTIGSGNTIYF; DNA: TGTGCCAGCAGGGTGACAATAGGCTCTGGAAACACCATATATTTT
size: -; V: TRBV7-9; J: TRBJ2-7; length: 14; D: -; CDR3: CASSLGGGPYEQYF; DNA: TGTGCCAGCAGCTTGGGCGGGGGCCCCTACGAGCAGTACTTC
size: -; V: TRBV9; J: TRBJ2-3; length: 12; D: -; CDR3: CASSPRLDTQYF; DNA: TGTGCCAGCAGCCCCCGACTGGATACGCAGTATTTT
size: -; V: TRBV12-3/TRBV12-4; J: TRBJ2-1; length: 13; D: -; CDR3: CASSLGTPAVQFF; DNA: TGTGCCAGCAGCTTGGGGACTCCTGCTGTGCAGTTCTTC
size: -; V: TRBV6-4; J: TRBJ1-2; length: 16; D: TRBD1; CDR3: CASSDRDRGRNYGYTF; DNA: TGTGCCAGCAGTGACAGGGACAGGGGACGGAACTATGGCTACACCTTC
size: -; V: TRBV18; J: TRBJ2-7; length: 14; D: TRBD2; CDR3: CASSPGGELGEQYF; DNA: TGTGCCAGCTCACCGGGAGGGGAGTTGGGCGAGCAGTACTTC
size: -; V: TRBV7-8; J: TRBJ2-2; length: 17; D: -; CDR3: CASSLGIRGFGAGELFF; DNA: TGTGCCAGCAGCTTAGGAATACGGGGGTTCGGGGCCGGGGAGCTGTTTTTT
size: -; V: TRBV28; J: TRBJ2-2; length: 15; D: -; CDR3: CASSAEVANTGELFF; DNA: TGTGCCAGCAGTGCAGAAGTTGCGAACACCGGGGAGCTGTTTTTT
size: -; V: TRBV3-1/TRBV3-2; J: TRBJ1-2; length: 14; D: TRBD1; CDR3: CASRPTGGADGYTF; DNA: TGTGCCAGCAGACCGACAGGGGGCGCGGATGGCTACACCTTC
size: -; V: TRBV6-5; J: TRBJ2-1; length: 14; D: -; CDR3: CASMRGGVGNEQFF; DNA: TGTGCCAGCATGAGAGGGGGGGTCGGCAATGAGCAGTTCTTC
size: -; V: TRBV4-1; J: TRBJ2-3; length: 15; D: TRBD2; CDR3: CASSETSARTDTQYF; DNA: TGCGCCAGCAGCGAAACTAGCGCCCGCACAGATACGCAGTATTTT
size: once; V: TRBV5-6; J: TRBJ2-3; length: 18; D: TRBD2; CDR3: CASRRRSGGYRNTDTQYF; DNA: TGTGCCAGCCGCCGGCGGAGCGGGGGGTATCGGAACACAGATACGCAGTATTTT
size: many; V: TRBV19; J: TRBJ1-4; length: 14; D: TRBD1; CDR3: CASEGQGTGEKLFF; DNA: TGTGCCAGCGAAGGACAGGGGACCGGCGAAAAACTGTTTTTT
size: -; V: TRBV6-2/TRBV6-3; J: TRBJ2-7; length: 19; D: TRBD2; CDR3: CASSYSIFDIAGGQYEQYF; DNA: TGTGCCAGCAGTTACTCGATCTTCGACATAGCGGGAGGGCAGTACGAGCAGTACTTC
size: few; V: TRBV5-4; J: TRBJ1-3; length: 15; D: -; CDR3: CASSFRESSGNTIYF; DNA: TGTGCCAGCAGCTTTAGGGAGAGCTCTGGAAACACCATATATTTT
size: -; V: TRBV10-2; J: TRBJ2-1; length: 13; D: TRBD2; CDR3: CASSEPRGDEQFF; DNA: TGCGCCAGCAGTGAGCCACGGGGGGATGAGCAGTTCTTC
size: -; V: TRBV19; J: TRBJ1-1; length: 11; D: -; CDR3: CASTPGTEAFF; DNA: TGTGCCAGTACCCCAGGCACTGAAGCTTTCTTT
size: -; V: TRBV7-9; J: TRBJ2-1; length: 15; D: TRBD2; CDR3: CASSPRGTSLSEQFF; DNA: TGTGCCAGCAGCCCGAGGGGGACTAGCCTGTCGGAGCAGTTCTTC
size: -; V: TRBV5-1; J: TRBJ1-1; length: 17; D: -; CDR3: CASSRREGSIVNTEAFF; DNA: TGCGCCAGCAGCAGGAGGGAGGGGAGTATTGTTAACACTGAAGCTTTCTTT
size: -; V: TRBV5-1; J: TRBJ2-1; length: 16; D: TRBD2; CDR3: CASSGSSGESYNEQFF; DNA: TGCGCCAGCAGCGGCTCTAGCGGGGAGTCCTACAATGAGCAGTTCTTC
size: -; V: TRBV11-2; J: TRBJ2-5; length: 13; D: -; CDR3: CASSSWGGETQYF; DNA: TGTGCCAGCAGCTCCTGGGGCGGAGAGACCCAGTACTTC
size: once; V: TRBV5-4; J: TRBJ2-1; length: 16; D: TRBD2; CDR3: CASSGGLAGIRNEQFF; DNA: TGTGCCAGCAGCGGGGGCCTAGCGGGAATCAGAAATGAGCAGTTCTTC
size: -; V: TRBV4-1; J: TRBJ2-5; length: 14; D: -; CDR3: CASSQQGGGETQYF; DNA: TGCGCCAGCAGCCAGCAGGGGGGAGGAGAGACCCAGTACTTC
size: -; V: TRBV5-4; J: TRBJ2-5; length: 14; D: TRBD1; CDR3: CASSPTGGEETQYF; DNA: TGTGCCAGCAGCCCGACAGGGGGCGAAGAGACCCAGTACTTC
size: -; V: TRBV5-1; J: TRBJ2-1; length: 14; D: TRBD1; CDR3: CASSSSGTGDEQFF; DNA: TGCGCCAGCAGCTCCTCCGGGACAGGGGATGAGCAGTTCTTC
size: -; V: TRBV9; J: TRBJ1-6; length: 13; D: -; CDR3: CASSSDRISPLHF; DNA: TGTGCCAGCAGCTCCGACAGGATTTCACCCCTCCACTTT
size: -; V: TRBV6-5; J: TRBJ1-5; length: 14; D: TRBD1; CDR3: CASRVTGANQPQHF; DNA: TGTGCCAGCAGGGTGACAGGGGCCAATCAGCCCCAGCATTTT
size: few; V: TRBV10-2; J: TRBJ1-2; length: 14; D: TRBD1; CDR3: CASTGQGANYGYTF; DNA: TGCGCCAGCACAGGACAGGGCGCTAACTATGGCTACACCTTC
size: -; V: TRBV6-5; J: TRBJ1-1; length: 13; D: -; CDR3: CASSHRQNTEAFF; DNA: TGTGCCAGCAGCCACCGACAGAACACTGAAGCTTTCTTT
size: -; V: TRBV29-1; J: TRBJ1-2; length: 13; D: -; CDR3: CSVGGGEVYGYTF; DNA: TGCAGCGTTGGGGGCGGGGAGGTCTATGGCTACACCTTC
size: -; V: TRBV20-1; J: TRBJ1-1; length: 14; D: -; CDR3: CSASHAGRDTEAFF; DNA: TGCAGTGCTAGTCATGCAGGGCGAGACACTGAAGCTTTCTTT